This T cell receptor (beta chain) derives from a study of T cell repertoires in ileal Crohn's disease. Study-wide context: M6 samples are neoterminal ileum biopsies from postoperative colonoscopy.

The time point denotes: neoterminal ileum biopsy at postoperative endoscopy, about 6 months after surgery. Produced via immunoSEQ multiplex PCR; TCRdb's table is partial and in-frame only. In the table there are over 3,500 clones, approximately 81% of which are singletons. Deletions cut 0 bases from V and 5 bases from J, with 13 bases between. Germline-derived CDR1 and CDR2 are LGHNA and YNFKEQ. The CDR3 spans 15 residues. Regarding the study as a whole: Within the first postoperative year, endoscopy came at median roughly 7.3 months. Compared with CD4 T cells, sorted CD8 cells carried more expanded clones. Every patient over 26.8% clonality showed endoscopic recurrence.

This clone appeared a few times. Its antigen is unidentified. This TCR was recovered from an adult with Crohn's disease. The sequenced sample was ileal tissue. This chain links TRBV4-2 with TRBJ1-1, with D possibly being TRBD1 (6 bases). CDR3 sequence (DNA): TGTGCCAGCAGCCAAGATGGGGGCCCGAGAACTGAAGCTTTCTTT. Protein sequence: CASSQDGGPRTEAFF.